This T cell receptor (beta chain) was documented in a study of PD-1 blockade in classical Hodgkin lymphoma. Study-wide context: Nivolumab dosing for patients was 3 mg/kg, administered intravenously every 2 weeks. Study results and caveats: Patients with an early start, nivolumab under 1 year after ASCT, were excluded.

The protocol was immunoSEQ multiplex PCR, while the TCRdb copy is restricted to in-frame clones and leaves out a portion. The sample records 25,000 to 30,000 clones, around 84% being singletons. This clone was seen only a few times. Its antigen is unknown. All trial patients relapsed after autologous stem cell transplantation. The CDR3 sequence is 14 residues long. After removal of 5 bases from V and 8 bases from J, the junction contained 4 bases not matched to a gene. The germline V gene has CDR1 SGHRS and CDR2 YFSETQ. V is TRBV5-1 and J is TRBJ2-1, with 13 nucleotides matching TRBD2. The receptor's source is a human donor with classical Hodgkin lymphoma. The material was peripheral blood mononuclear cells (PBMCs), obtained at baseline. CDR3 sequence (DNA): TGCGCCAGCAGATTAGGACTAGCGGGGGATGAGCAGTTCTTC. Amino acid sequence: CASRLGLAGDEQFF. The complete variable domain, with remaining parts taken from reference TRBV5-1 and TRBJ2-1, reads KAGVTQTPRYLIKTRGQQVTLSCSPISGHRSVSWYQQTPGQGLQFLFEYFSETQRNKGNFPGRFSGRQFSNSRSEMNVSTLELGDSALYLCASRLGLAGDEQFFGPGTRLTVL.